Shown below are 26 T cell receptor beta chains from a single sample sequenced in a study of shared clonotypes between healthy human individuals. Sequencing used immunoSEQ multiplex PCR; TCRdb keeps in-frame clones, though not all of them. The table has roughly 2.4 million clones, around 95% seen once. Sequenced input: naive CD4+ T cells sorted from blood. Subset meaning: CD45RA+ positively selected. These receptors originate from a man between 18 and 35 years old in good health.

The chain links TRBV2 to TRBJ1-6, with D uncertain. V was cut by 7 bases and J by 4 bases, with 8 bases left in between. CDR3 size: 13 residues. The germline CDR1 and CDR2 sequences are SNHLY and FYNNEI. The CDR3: CASKGSYNSPLHF. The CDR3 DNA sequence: TGTGCCAGCAAAGGCAGTTATAATTCACCCCTCCACTTT.

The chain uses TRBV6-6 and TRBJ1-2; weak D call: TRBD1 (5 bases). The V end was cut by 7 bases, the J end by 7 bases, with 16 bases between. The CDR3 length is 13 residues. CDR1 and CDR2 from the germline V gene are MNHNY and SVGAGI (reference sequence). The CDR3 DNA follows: TGTGCCAGCACCCCCGGCAGGGAAATTGGCTACACCTTC. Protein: CASTPGREIGYTF.

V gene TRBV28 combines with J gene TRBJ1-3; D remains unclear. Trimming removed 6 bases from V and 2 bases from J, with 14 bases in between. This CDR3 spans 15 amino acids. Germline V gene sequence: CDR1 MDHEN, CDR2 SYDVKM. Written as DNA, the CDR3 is TGTGCCAGCAGCCTAGAGGGAGGACCTGGAAACACCATATATTTT. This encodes CASSLEGGPGNTIYF.

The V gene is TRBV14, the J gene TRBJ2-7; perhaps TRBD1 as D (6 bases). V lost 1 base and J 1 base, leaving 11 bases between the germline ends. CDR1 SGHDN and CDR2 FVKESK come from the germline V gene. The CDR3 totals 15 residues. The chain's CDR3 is CASSQVQGASYEQYF. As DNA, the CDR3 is TGTGCCAGCAGCCAAGTACAGGGCGCATCCTACGAGCAGTACTTC.

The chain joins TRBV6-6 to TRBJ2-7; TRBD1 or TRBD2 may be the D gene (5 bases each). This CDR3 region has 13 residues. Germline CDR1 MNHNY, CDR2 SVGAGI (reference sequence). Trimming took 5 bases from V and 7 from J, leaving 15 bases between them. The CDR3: CASSRIGTEEQYF. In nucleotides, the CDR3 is TGTGCCAGCAGTAGGATAGGGACGGAGGAGCAGTACTTC.

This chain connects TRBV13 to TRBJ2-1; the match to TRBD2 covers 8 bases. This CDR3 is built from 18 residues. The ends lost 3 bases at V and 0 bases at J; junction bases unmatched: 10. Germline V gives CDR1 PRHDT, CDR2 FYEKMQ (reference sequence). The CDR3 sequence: CASSFPVAGSRSYNEQFF. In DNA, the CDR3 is TGTGCCAGCAGCTTTCCGGTAGCGGGGTCCCGCTCCTACAATGAGCAGTTCTTC.

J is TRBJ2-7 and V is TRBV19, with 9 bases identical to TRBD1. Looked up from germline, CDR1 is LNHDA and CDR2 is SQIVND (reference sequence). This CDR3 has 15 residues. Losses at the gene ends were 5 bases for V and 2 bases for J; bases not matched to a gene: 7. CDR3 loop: CASSDGGTGTYEQYF. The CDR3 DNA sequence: TGTGCCAGTAGTGATGGGGGGACAGGGACCTACGAGCAGTACTTC.

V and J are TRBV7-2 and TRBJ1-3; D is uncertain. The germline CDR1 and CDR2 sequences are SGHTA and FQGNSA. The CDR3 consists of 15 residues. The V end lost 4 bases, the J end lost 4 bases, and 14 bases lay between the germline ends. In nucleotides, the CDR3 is TGTGCCAGCAGCTCACAGTTGAGCTCAGGAAACACCATATATTTT. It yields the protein CASSSQLSSGNTIYF.

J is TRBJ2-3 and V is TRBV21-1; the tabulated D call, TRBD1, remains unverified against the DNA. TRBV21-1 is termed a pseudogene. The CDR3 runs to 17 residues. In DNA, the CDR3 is TGTGCCAGCAGCAAACCAGCAGGGAAGGGGCATACAGATACGCAGTATTTT. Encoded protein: CASSKPAGKGHTDTQYF.

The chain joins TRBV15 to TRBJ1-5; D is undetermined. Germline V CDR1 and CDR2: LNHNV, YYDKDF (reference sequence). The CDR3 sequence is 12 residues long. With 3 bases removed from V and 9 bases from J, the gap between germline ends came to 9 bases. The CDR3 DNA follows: TGTGCCACCAGCAGTGCGGTTGGGCCCCAGCATTTT. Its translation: CATSSAVGPQHF.

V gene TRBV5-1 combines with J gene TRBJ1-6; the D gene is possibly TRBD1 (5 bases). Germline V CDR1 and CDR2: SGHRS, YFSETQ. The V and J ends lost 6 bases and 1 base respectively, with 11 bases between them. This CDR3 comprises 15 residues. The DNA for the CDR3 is TGCGCCAGCACCCCGGGGGGGTCCTATAATTCACCCCTCCACTTT. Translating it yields CASTPGGSYNSPLHF.

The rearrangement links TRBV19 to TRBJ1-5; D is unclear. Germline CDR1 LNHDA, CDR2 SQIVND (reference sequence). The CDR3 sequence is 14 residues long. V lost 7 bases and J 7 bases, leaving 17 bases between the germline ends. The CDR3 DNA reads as TGTGCCAGTACCCCCGGGTGGGGAGGACAGCCCCAGCATTTT. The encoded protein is CASTPGWGGQPQHF.

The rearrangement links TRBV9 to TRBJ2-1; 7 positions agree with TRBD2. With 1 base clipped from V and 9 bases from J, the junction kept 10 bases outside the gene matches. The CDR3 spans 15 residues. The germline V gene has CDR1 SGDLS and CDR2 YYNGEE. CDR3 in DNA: TGTGCCAGCAGCGTAACCGGACTAGAGATGAGTGAGCAGTTCTTC. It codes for CASSVTGLEMSEQFF.

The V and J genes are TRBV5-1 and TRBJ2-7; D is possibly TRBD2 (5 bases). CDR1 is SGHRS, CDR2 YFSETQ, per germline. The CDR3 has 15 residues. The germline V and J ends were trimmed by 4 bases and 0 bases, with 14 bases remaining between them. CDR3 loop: CASSGRTVASYEQYF. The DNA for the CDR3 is TGCGCCAGCAGCGGGCGGACTGTCGCCTCCTACGAGCAGTACTTC.

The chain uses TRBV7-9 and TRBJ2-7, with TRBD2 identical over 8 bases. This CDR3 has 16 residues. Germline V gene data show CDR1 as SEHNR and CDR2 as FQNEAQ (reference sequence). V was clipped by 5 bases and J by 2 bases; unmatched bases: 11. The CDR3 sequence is CASSPPLAGLTYEQYF. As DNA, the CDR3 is TGTGCCAGCAGCCCCCCTCTAGCGGGTTTGACCTACGAGCAGTACTTC.

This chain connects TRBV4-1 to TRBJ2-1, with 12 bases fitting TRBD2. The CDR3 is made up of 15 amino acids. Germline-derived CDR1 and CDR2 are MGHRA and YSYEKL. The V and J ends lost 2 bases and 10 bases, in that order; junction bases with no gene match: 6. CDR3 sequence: CASSQLLAGGLEQFF. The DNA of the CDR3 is TGCGCCAGCAGCCAATTACTAGCGGGGGGCTTAGAGCAGTTCTTC.

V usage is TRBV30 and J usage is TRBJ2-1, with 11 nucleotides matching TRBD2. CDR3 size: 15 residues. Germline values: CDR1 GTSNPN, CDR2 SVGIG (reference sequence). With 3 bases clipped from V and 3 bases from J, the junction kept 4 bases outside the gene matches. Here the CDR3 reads CAWRLAGGLYNEQFF. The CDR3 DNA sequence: TGTGCCTGGAGATTAGCGGGGGGGCTCTACAATGAGCAGTTCTTC.

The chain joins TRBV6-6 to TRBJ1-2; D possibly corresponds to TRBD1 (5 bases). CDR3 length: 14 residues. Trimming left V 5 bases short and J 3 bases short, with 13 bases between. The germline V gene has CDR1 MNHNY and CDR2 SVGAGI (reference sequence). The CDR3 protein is CASSPPGPDYGYTF. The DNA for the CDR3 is TGTGCCAGCAGTCCCCCGGGACCGGACTATGGCTACACCTTC.

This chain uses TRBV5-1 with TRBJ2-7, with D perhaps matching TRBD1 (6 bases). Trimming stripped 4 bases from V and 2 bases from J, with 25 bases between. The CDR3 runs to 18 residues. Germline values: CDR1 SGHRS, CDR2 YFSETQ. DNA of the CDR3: TGCGCCAGCAGCCGTCCAGGGGCGCTCACCACCGTTCCCTACGAGCAGTACTTC. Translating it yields CASSRPGALTTVPYEQYF. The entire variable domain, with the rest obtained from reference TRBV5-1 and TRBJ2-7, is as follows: KAGVTQTPRYLIKTRGQQVTLSCSPISGHRSVSWYQQTPGQGLQFLFEYFSETQRNKGNFPGRFSGRQFSNSRSEMNVSTLELGDSALYLCASSRPGALTTVPYEQYFGPGTRLTVT.

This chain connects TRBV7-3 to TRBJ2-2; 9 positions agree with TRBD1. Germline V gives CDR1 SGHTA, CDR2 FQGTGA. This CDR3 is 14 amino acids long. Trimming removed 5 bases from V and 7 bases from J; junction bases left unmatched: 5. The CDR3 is CASSPTGGIGELFF. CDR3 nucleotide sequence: TGTGCCAGCAGCCCGACAGGGGGAATCGGGGAGCTGTTTTTT.

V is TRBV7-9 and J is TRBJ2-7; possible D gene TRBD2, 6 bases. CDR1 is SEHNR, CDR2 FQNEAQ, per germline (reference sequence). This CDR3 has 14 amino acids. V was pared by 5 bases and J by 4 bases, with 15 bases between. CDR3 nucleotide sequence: TGTGCCAGCAGCCCCTCCGGAGGGGAATACGAGCAGTACTTC. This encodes CASSPSGGEYEQYF.

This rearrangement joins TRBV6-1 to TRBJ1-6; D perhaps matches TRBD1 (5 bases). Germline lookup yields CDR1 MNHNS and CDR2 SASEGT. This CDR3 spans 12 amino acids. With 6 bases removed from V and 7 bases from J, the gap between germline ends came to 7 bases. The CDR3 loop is CASSRQNSPLHF. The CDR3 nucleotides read TGTGCCAGCAGCAGACAGAATTCACCCCTCCACTTT.

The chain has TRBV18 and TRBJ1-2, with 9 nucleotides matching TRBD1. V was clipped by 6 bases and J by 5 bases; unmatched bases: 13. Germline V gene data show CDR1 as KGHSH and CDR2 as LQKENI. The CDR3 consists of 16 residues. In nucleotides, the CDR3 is TGTGCCAGCTCTACCGGGACAGGGAAGAAGGGGTATGGCTACACCTTC. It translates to CASSTGTGKKGYGYTF.

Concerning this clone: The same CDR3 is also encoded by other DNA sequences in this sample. The CDR3 is CASSRDTEAFF. Here the CDR3 DNA reads TGTGCCAGCAGCAGGGACACTGAAGCTTTCTTT. This chain links TRBV6-6 with TRBJ1-1; possible D gene TRBD1, 5 bases. V was cut by 6 bases and J by 3 bases, with 5 bases left in between. The CDR3 spans 11 residues. The germline V gene has CDR1 MNHNY and CDR2 SVGAGI (reference sequence).

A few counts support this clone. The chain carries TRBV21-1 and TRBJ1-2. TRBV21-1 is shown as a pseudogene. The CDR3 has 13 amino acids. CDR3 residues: CASRGKKDYGYTF. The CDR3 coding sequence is TGTGCCAGCAGAGGGAAAAAGGACTATGGCTACACCTTC.

CDR3 bases: TGTGCCAGCAGTGTAGACAGTCAGAACACTGAAGCTTTCTTT. Its translation: CASSVDSQNTEAFF. V is TRBV6-1 and J is TRBJ1-1, with D perhaps TRBD1 (5 bases). Germline V gives CDR1 MNHNS, CDR2 SASEGT. The CDR3 sequence is 14 residues long. V was pared by 4 bases and J by 1 base, with 10 bases between.